Following are 7 T cell receptor beta chains from one sample sequenced in a study of CD8 T cells in Susac syndrome. RNA was extracted with the RNeasy kit, and a quantity of roughly 0.5 to 1 ug was reverse transcribed using random hexamers. In TCRdb, the immunoSEQ multiplex PCR reads were re-called with MiXCR into one record per CDR3 protein. The sample gives hundreds of thousands of distinct CDR3 sequences, roughly 85% of which show up once; 0.2% to 0.25% is in the top ten. Input material: CD8+ T cells from PBMCs. The receptors stem from a human donor with multiple sclerosis.

The genes are TRBV28 and TRBJ2-7; 9 nucleotides line up with TRBD2. The trim removed 3 bases at V and 2 bases at J, leaving 5 bases unmatched. The CDR3 extends over 15 amino acids. Germline loops: CDR1 MDHEN, CDR2 SYDVKM. CDR3 amino acids: CASSFSSGGAYEQYF. The CDR3, as DNA: TGTGCCAGCAGTTTTAGTAGCGGGGGAGCCTACGAGCAGTACTTC.

This rearrangement joins TRBV20-1 to TRBJ2-1; 9 nucleotides line up with TRBD2. This CDR3 is built from 17 residues. With V trimmed by 0 bases and J by 3 bases, 9 bases remained unmatched. Germline V CDR1 and CDR2: DFQATT, SNEGSKA (reference sequence). CDR3 sequence: CSARDRMGGRGYNEQFF. CDR3 coding DNA: TGCAGTGCTAGAGATCGAATGGGCGGGAGGGGCTACAATGAGCAGTTCTTC.

This clonotype was seen just once. The genes are TRBV20-1 and TRBJ2-7, with 11 nucleotides matching TRBD2. The germline CDR1 and CDR2 sequences are DFQATT and SNEGSKA (reference sequence). The CDR3 totals 15 residues. Trimming at V came to 4 bases and at J to 3 bases, leaving 8 bases not matched to a gene. The CDR3 sequence: CSANLGTSGIYEQYF. The CDR3 bases are TGCAGTGCTAACCTCGGGACTAGCGGAATCTACGAGCAGTACTTC.

The chain uses TRBV11-2 and TRBJ2-1; D is tentatively TRBD1 or TRBD2 (5 bases each). Trimming removed 2 bases from V and 1 base from J, with 12 bases in between. Germline V CDR1 and CDR2: SGHAT, FQNNGV. CDR3 length equals 16 residues. In nucleotides, the CDR3 is TGTGCCAGCAGCTTACGGGACCCCCCTTCCTACAATGAGCAGTTCTTC. Translating it yields CASSLRDPPSYNEQFF.

This chain uses TRBV27 with TRBJ1-1; D is possibly TRBD1 (5 bases). V lost 0 bases and J 1 base, leaving 9 bases between the germline ends. Germline CDR1 and CDR2: MNHEY and SMNVEV (reference sequence). The CDR3 is 15 residues long. Written as DNA, the CDR3 is TGTGCCAGCAGTTTATCATGGGGCTCGAACACTGAAGCTTTCTTT. This sequence encodes CASSLSWGSNTEAFF.

CDR3 sequence reads: CASSQEFSGSRLEVEQYF. In nucleotides, the CDR3 is TGCGCCAGCAGCCAAGAGTTTAGTGGGTCCCGGCTCGAAGTGGAGCAGTACTTC. V is TRBV4-3 and J is TRBJ2-7; D not resolved. Trimming pared 0 bases from V and 7 bases from J, leaving 25 bases between. CDR1 is LGHNA and CDR2 is YSLEER in the germline V gene. This CDR3 contains 18 residues.

The rearrangement links TRBV28 to TRBJ2-1; D gene uncertain. This CDR3 spans 12 amino acids. CDR1 and CDR2 from the germline V gene are MDHEN and SYDVKM. V was clipped by 3 bases and J by 5 bases, with 5 bases between them. CDR3 nucleotides: TGTGCCAGCAGTTTTGACCACAATGAGCAGTTCTTC. It codes for CASSFDHNEQFF.